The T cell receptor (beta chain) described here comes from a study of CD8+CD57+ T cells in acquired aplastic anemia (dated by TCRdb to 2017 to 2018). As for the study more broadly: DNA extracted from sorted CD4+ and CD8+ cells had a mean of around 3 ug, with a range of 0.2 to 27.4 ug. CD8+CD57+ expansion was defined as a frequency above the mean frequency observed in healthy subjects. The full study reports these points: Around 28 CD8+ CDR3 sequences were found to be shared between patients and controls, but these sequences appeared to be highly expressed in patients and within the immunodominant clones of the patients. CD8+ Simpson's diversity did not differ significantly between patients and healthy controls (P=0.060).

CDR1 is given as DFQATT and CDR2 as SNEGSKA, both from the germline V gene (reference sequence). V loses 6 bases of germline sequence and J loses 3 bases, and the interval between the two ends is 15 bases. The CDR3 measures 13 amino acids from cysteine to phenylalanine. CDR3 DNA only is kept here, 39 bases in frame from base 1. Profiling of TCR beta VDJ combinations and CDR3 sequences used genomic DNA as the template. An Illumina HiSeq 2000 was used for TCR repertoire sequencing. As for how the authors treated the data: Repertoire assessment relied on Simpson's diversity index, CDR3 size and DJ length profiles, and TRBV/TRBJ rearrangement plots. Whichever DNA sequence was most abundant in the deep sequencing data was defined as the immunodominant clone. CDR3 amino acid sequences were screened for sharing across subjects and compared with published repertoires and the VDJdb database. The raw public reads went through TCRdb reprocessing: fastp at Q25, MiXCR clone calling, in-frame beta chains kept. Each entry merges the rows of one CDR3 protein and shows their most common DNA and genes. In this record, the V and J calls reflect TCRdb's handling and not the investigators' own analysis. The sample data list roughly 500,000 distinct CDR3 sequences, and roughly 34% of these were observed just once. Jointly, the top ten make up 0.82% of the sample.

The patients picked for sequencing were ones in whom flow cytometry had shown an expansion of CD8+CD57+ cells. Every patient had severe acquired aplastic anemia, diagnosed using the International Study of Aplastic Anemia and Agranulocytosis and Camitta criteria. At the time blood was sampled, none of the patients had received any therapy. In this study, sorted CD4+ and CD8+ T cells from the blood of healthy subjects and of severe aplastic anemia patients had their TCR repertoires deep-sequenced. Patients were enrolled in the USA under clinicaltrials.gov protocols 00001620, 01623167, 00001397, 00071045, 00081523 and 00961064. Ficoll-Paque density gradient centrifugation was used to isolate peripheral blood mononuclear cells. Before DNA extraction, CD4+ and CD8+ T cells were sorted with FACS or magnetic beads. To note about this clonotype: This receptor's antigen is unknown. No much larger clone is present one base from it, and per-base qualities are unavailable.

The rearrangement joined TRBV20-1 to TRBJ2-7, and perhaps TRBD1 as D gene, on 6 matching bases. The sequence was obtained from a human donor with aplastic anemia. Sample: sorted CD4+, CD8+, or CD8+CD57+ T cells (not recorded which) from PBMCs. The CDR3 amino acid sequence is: CSAAKTGIYEQYF. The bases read TGCAGTGCCGCGAAGACAGGAATCTACGAGCAGTACTTC.